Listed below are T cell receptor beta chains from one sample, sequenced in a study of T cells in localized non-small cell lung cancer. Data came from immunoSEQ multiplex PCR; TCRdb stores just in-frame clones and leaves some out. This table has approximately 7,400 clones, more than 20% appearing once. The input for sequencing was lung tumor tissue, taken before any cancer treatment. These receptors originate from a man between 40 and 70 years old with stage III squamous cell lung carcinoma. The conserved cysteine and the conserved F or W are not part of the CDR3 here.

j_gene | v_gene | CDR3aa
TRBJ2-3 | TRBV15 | ATSRGMAGGTDTQY
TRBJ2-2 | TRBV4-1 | ASSNLRTATGELF
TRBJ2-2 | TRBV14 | ASSQVTGELF
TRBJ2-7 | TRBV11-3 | ASSEVSGSRGYEQY
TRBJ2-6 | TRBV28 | ASSSPGFSGANVLT
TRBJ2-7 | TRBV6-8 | ASSYQRGNLPEQY
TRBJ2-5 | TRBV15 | ATSRDRAGEETQY
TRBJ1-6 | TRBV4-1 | ASSQNAQGIVLSPLH
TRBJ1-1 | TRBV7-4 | ASSSDRGTEAF
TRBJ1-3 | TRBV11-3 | ASSQATVSRNTIY
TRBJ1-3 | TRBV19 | ASRIEGRSGNTIY
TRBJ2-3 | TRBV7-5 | ASSPDPGLAGADTQY
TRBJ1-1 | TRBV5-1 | ASSPAGGIGTAF